This is a list of T cell receptor beta chains from one sample in a study of brain T cells in children with intractable seizures. The data were produced by immunoSEQ multiplex PCR, yet TCRdb's version contains in-frame clones alone and is incomplete. The sample records 340,000 or so clones, about 93% being singletons. The material sequenced was peripheral blood, taken 4 to 6 months after surgery. These receptors came from a boy younger than two with tuberous sclerosis and intractable seizures. Both conserved end residues are part of each CDR3. D genes are given only for firm matches. The listing skips clone size in some rows; elsewhere it reads once, few, many or a size class.

J gene: TRBJ1-2; clone size: -; D gene: -; V gene: TRBV29-1; CDR3 protein: CSGQTELNYGYTF; CDR3 DNA: TGCAGCGGACAGACAGAACTTAACTATGGCTACACCTTC
J gene: TRBJ1-2; clone size: -; D gene: -; V gene: TRBV4-1; CDR3 protein: CASSQASGYTF; CDR3 DNA: TGCGCCAGCAGCCAAGCAAGTGGCTACACCTTC
J gene: TRBJ2-7; clone size: -; D gene: -; V gene: TRBV2; CDR3 protein: CASSVRTAYEQYF; CDR3 DNA: TGTGCCAGCAGTGTAAGGACAGCGTACGAGCAGTACTTC
J gene: TRBJ1-2; clone size: -; D gene: -; V gene: TRBV12-3/TRBV12-4; CDR3 protein: CASSPLINYGYTF; CDR3 DNA: TGTGCCAGCAGTCCCCTAATAAACTATGGCTACACCTTC
J gene: TRBJ1-2; clone size: -; D gene: -; V gene: TRBV29-1; CDR3 protein: CSVIQGFTNYGYTF; CDR3 DNA: TGCAGCGTCATACAGGGTTTTACTAACTATGGCTACACCTTC
J gene: TRBJ2-1; clone size: -; D gene: TRBD2; V gene: TRBV9; CDR3 protein: CASSPLVVGGNNEQFF; CDR3 DNA: TGTGCCAGCAGCCCCTTGGTCGTGGGGGGGAACAATGAGCAGTTCTTC
J gene: TRBJ2-7; clone size: -; D gene: TRBD2; V gene: TRBV2; CDR3 protein: CASSEIIAGSLGHEQYF; CDR3 DNA: TGTGCCAGCAGTGAAATAATAGCGGGATCGTTGGGGCACGAGCAGTACTTC
J gene: TRBJ1-3; clone size: -; D gene: -; V gene: TRBV6-5; CDR3 protein: CASSRQGTGNTIYF; CDR3 DNA: TGTGCCAGCAGCCGCCAGGGGACTGGAAACACCATATATTTT
J gene: TRBJ2-3; clone size: -; D gene: TRBD1; V gene: TRBV7-2; CDR3 protein: CASSPQGPRGDTQYF; CDR3 DNA: TGTGCCAGCAGCCCACAGGGGCCCCGGGGAGATACGCAGTATTTT
J gene: TRBJ2-5; clone size: -; D gene: -; V gene: TRBV27; CDR3 protein: CASSFGGGETQYF; CDR3 DNA: TGTGCCAGCAGTTTCGGAGGGGGCGAGACCCAGTACTTC
J gene: TRBJ2-7; clone size: -; D gene: -; V gene: TRBV7-8; CDR3 protein: CASSLEGGGPYEQYF; CDR3 DNA: TGTGCCAGCAGCTTAGAAGGCGGGGGCCCCTACGAGCAGTACTTC
J gene: TRBJ1-1; clone size: -; D gene: -; V gene: TRBV15; CDR3 protein: CATSRGGVNTEAFF; CDR3 DNA: TGTGCCACCAGCAGAGGAGGGGTGAACACTGAAGCTTTCTTT
J gene: TRBJ1-5; clone size: once; D gene: -; V gene: TRBV19; CDR3 protein: CASRPGGVEGNQPQHF; CDR3 DNA: TGTGCCAGTAGGCCGGGAGGGGTGGAGGGCAATCAGCCCCAGCATTTT
J gene: TRBJ2-1; clone size: -; D gene: -; V gene: TRBV5-1; CDR3 protein: CASSGRNEQFF; CDR3 DNA: TGCGCCAGCAGCGGCAGGAATGAGCAGTTCTTC
J gene: TRBJ2-2; clone size: -; D gene: TRBD2; V gene: TRBV11-2; CDR3 protein: CASSLVSGRVGELFF; CDR3 DNA: TGTGCCAGCAGCTTAGTTAGCGGGAGGGTCGGGGAGCTGTTTTTT
J gene: TRBJ1-2; clone size: -; D gene: -; V gene: TRBV7-2; CDR3 protein: CASSLESTSRGYGYTF; CDR3 DNA: TGTGCCAGCAGCTTAGAATCGACTTCCAGGGGCTATGGCTACACCTTC
J gene: TRBJ2-5; clone size: -; D gene: -; V gene: TRBV5-8; CDR3 protein: CASSPRGDWVTTQYF; CDR3 DNA: TGTGCCAGCAGCCCTAGGGGGGACTGGGTGACGACCCAGTACTTC
J gene: TRBJ1-6; clone size: -; D gene: -; V gene: TRBV6-4; CDR3 protein: CASSIGTNSPLHF; CDR3 DNA: TGTGCCAGCAGCATAGGGACTAATTCACCCCTCCACTTT
J gene: TRBJ2-1; clone size: -; D gene: TRBD2; V gene: TRBV4-2; CDR3 protein: CASSGAGTSAYNEQFF; CDR3 DNA: TGTGCCAGCAGCGGAGCGGGGACTAGCGCGTACAATGAGCAGTTCTTC
J gene: TRBJ2-7; clone size: -; D gene: TRBD2; V gene: TRBV9; CDR3 protein: CASSKLAGGPYEQYF; CDR3 DNA: TGTGCCAGCAGCAAACTAGCGGGGGGGCCTTACGAGCAGTACTTC
J gene: TRBJ2-3; clone size: -; D gene: -; V gene: TRBV7-9; CDR3 protein: CASRAIPSTDTQYF; CDR3 DNA: TGTGCCAGCAGGGCTATTCCTAGCACAGATACGCAGTATTTT
J gene: TRBJ2-7; clone size: -; D gene: -; V gene: TRBV4-2; CDR3 protein: CASSQDRPAGLTYEQYF; CDR3 DNA: TGTGCCAGCAGCCAAGATAGGCCAGCGGGCTTAACCTACGAGCAGTACTTC
J gene: TRBJ2-1; clone size: -; D gene: TRBD2; V gene: TRBV28; CDR3 protein: CASILTSGRNEQFF; CDR3 DNA: TGTGCCAGCATCTTGACTAGCGGGAGAAATGAGCAGTTCTTC
J gene: TRBJ1-2; clone size: -; D gene: -; V gene: TRBV28; CDR3 protein: CAHQRVNYGYTF; CDR3 DNA: TGTGCCCACCAGCGGGTAAACTATGGCTACACCTTC
J gene: TRBJ2-1; clone size: -; D gene: TRBD2; V gene: TRBV5-4; CDR3 protein: CASSSRLARYNEQFF; CDR3 DNA: TGTGCCAGCAGCTCAAGACTAGCGAGGTACAATGAGCAGTTCTTC
J gene: TRBJ1-5; clone size: -; D gene: -; V gene: TRBV3-1/TRBV3-2; CDR3 protein: CASSQNGIEGQPQHF; CDR3 DNA: TGTGCCAGCAGCCAAAATGGCATAGAGGGTCAGCCCCAGCATTTT
J gene: TRBJ1-2; clone size: once; D gene: -; V gene: TRBV11-2; CDR3 protein: CASSPQLYRAYGYTF; CDR3 DNA: TGTGCCAGCAGCCCGCAATTATACAGGGCCTATGGCTACACCTTC
J gene: TRBJ1-6; clone size: -; D gene: -; V gene: TRBV9; CDR3 protein: CASSPRGGRESSPLHF; CDR3 DNA: TGTGCCAGCAGCCCGAGAGGTGGCAGGGAAAGCTCACCCCTCCACTTT
J gene: TRBJ1-2; clone size: -; D gene: -; V gene: TRBV19; CDR3 protein: CASSIVGEDGYTF; CDR3 DNA: TGTGCCAGTAGTATCGTAGGGGAAGATGGCTACACCTTC
J gene: TRBJ2-5; clone size: -; D gene: -; V gene: TRBV24-1; CDR3 protein: CATSDSYQETQYF; CDR3 DNA: TGTGCCACCAGTGACTCGTACCAAGAGACCCAGTACTTC
J gene: TRBJ2-1; clone size: -; D gene: TRBD2; V gene: TRBV10-3; CDR3 protein: CASGGSNEQFF; CDR3 DNA: TGTGCGAGCGGGGGGTCCAATGAGCAGTTCTTC
J gene: TRBJ2-5; clone size: -; D gene: TRBD2; V gene: TRBV11-1; CDR3 protein: CASSSLAASQETQYF; CDR3 DNA: TGTGCCAGCAGCTCCCTAGCGGCTAGCCAAGAGACCCAGTACTTC
J gene: TRBJ2-7; clone size: -; D gene: TRBD2; V gene: TRBV11-3; CDR3 protein: CASSRTSGYYEQYF; CDR3 DNA: TGTGCCAGCAGCCGGACTAGCGGGTACTACGAGCAGTACTTC